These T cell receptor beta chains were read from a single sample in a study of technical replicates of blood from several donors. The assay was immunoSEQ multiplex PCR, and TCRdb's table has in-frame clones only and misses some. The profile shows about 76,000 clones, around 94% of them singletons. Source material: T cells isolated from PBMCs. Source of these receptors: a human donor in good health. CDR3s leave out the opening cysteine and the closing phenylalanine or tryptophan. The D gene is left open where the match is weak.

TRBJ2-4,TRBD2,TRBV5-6,ASSPTSGRSIAKNIQY
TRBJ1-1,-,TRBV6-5,ASSYSLPGTEAF
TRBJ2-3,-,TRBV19,ASSISGGVDRNTQY
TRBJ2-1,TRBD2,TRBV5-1,ASSGLAFDEQF
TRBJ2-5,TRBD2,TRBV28,ASSFGGRARAQY
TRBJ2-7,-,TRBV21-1,ASSKGDREGEQY
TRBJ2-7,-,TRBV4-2,ASSQEAEYEQY
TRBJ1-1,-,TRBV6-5,ASSYVYGPGNTEAF
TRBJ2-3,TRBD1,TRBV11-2,ASSPAPWDGDPGGTQY
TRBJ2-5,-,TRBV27,ASSDNPGETQY
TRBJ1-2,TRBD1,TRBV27,ASSRTQGDYGYT
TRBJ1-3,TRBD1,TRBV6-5,ASRPGTGSGNTIY
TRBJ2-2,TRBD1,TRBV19,ASMIGTGTTGELF
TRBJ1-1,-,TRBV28,ASSSPAGVTEAF
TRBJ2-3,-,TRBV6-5,ASSYSHREITDTQY
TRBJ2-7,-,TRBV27,ASSLGGAGYEQY
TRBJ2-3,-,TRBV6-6,ASSHGESTDTQY
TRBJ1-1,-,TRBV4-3,ASSQVIAGRGTEAF
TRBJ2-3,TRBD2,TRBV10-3,AISAKREGSTDTQY
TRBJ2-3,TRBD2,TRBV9,ASSAWEREGHGQY
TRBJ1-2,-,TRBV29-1,SVQTGNYGYT
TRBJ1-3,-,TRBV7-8,ASRADISGNTIY
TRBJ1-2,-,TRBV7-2,ASSLTGEPKSNYGYT
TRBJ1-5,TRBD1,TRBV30,AWGGGRSNQPQH
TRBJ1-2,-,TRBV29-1,SVESGSVSYGYT
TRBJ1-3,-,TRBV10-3,ATKPWTPPASGNTIY
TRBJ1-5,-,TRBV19,ASSTPGQPQH
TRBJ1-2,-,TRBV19,ASSEANYGYT
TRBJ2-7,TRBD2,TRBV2,ASRTTSGYEQY
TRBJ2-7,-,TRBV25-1,ASSESGVEQY
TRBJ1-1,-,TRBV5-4,ASSPGHSAYTEAF
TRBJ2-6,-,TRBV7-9,ASSSRLTGSGANVLT
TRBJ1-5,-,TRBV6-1,ASRVTEAGPQH
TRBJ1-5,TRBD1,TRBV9,ASSPNLPGGAGGCNQPQH
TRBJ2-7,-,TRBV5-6,ASSSDSHQSYEQY
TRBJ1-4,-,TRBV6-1,AGNRAPNEKLF
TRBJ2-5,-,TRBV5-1,ASSLGGDERETQY
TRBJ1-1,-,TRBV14,ASSRGEGPIRTEAF
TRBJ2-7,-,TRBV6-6,ASRGGSDPYEQY
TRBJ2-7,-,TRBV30,AWSIKGAPYEQY
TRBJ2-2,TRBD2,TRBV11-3,ASTTRAGSGELF
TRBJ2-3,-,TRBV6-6,ASSYGGLSSTDTQY
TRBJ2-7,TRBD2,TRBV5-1,ASSGVAGSSYEQY
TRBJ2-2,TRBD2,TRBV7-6,ASSHEGLPHTGELF
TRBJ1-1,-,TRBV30,AWSVFWGDPEAF